This TCR beta chain derives from a study of blood T cell repertoires in COVID-19. Libraries were prepared by immunoSEQ multiplex PCR; TCRdb keeps only in-frame clonotypes and omits some of them. The repertoire has 100,000 to 120,000 clones, around 82% of them found once; the top ten carry 15% to 20%. The CDR3 has 16 residues. This TCR was sampled from a woman aged 55-70 years with acute or convalescent COVID-19. V usage is TRBV21-1 and J usage is TRBJ1-2. TRBV21-1 is shown as a pseudogene. The sample was peripheral blood. This chain's CDR3 is CASSDRPPNGSYGYTF. As DNA, the CDR3 is TGTGCCAGCAGCGACCGACCCCCGAACGGGTCTTATGGCTACACCTTC.